The rows below give T cell receptor beta chains drawn from one sample of a study of T cell repertoires in cytomegalovirus infection. TCRdb called the reads again in MiXCR, with one record for every CDR3 protein. The table has hundreds of thousands of distinct CDR3 sequences, approximately 24% seen once. The material sequenced was CD8+ T cells from PBMCs. These receptor sequences come from a human donor in good health (CMV status not recorded). Some clones in this sample may be carry-over from other donors' samples. CDR3s leave out the opening cysteine and the closing phenylalanine or tryptophan. Each record gives: D gene, V gene, J gene, CDR3 protein. A D gene is named only where the DNA matches it firmly.

d_gene: NA
v_gene: TRBV7-2
j_gene: TRBJ2-2
CDR3aa: ASSLDLRGTGELF

d_gene: NA
v_gene: TRBV6-2/TRBV6-3
j_gene: TRBJ1-1
CDR3aa: ASTLADGEAF

d_gene: NA
v_gene: TRBV7-6
j_gene: TRBJ1-5
CDR3aa: ASTDQIGNQPQH

d_gene: TRBD1
v_gene: TRBV27
j_gene: TRBJ1-2
CDR3aa: ASRLGQGGINYGYT

d_gene: NA
v_gene: TRBV9
j_gene: TRBJ2-1
CDR3aa: ASSDGGQF

d_gene: TRBD1
v_gene: TRBV11-3
j_gene: TRBJ1-1
CDR3aa: ASSHRDRGPDTEAF

d_gene: TRBD2
v_gene: TRBV12-3/TRBV12-4
j_gene: TRBJ2-5
CDR3aa: ASRSPGLAGEEETQY

d_gene: TRBD2
v_gene: TRBV29-1
j_gene: TRBJ2-1
CDR3aa: SAVPLAGGSNEQF

d_gene: NA
v_gene: TRBV10-3
j_gene: TRBJ1-4
CDR3aa: AIKGSEEEKLF

d_gene: TRBD2
v_gene: TRBV2
j_gene: TRBJ2-1
CDR3aa: ASRETSGVENEQF

d_gene: NA
v_gene: TRBV12-3/TRBV12-4
j_gene: TRBJ1-4
CDR3aa: ANSLVSGLRGEKLF

d_gene: TRBD2
v_gene: TRBV29-1
j_gene: TRBJ2-7
CDR3aa: SVRDYPSGEQY

d_gene: NA
v_gene: TRBV6-2/TRBV6-3
j_gene: TRBJ2-5
CDR3aa: ASSYTSREVETQY

d_gene: NA
v_gene: TRBV11-2
j_gene: TRBJ1-1
CDR3aa: ASSMGIVSEAF

d_gene: NA
v_gene: TRBV7-9
j_gene: TRBJ2-1
CDR3aa: ASSLVSR

d_gene: TRBD2
v_gene: TRBV7-4
j_gene: TRBJ2-1
CDR3aa: ASRLYVSSGDPNEQF

d_gene: TRBD1
v_gene: TRBV24-1
j_gene: TRBJ1-1
CDR3aa: ATSGRTGGTAF

d_gene: TRBD1
v_gene: TRBV15
j_gene: TRBJ2-3
CDR3aa: ATSRHGTGGADTQY

d_gene: NA
v_gene: TRBV7-9
j_gene: TRBJ2-5
CDR3aa: ASSLERGNPETQY

d_gene: TRBD1
v_gene: TRBV2
j_gene: TRBJ1-5
CDR3aa: ASSDPSGDRGPSNQPQH

d_gene: NA
v_gene: TRBV20-1
j_gene: TRBJ2-2
CDR3aa: SAREAFSNTGELF

d_gene: NA
v_gene: TRBV19
j_gene: TRBJ2-1
CDR3aa: ASSHIPLAFSYNEQF

d_gene: TRBD1
v_gene: TRBV7-9
j_gene: TRBJ2-5
CDR3aa: ASSPRDRGRLTQY

d_gene: TRBD1
v_gene: TRBV7-9
j_gene: TRBJ2-5
CDR3aa: ASSLWTGEETQY

d_gene: TRBD1
v_gene: TRBV20-1
j_gene: TRBJ1-5
CDR3aa: SARGGQGNQPQH

d_gene: NA
v_gene: TRBV2
j_gene: TRBJ2-1
CDR3aa: ASSEVAGVPYNEQF

d_gene: TRBD2
v_gene: TRBV20-1
j_gene: TRBJ2-1
CDR3aa: SASWGDYIYEQF

d_gene: TRBD1
v_gene: TRBV28
j_gene: TRBJ2-1
CDR3aa: ASSLLGGTGPNEQF

d_gene: NA
v_gene: TRBV20-1
j_gene: TRBJ1-6
CDR3aa: SAPTSYRFGSPLH

d_gene: NA
v_gene: TRBV7-6
j_gene: TRBJ2-1
CDR3aa: ASSLGVGVYNEQF

d_gene: NA
v_gene: TRBV25-1
j_gene: TRBJ1-2
CDR3aa: ASSELYLVGRSYGYT

d_gene: NA
v_gene: TRBV6-6
j_gene: TRBJ2-5
CDR3aa: ASSYSGTHSRETQY

d_gene: NA
v_gene: TRBV29-1
j_gene: TRBJ1-5
CDR3aa: SVLPGGNQPQH

d_gene: NA
v_gene: TRBV20-1
j_gene: TRBJ1-1
CDR3aa: SARDRGHLEAF

d_gene: TRBD1
v_gene: TRBV19
j_gene: TRBJ2-2
CDR3aa: ASSARDRGKTGELF

d_gene: TRBD1
v_gene: TRBV18
j_gene: TRBJ2-3
CDR3aa: ASSLGQGTVSDTQY

d_gene: NA
v_gene: TRBV7-8
j_gene: TRBJ2-3
CDR3aa: ASSLEPGTGQNTQY

d_gene: TRBD2
v_gene: TRBV28
j_gene: TRBJ2-3
CDR3aa: ASKTGTSGGPTDTQY

d_gene: TRBD1
v_gene: TRBV7-6
j_gene: TRBJ2-5
CDR3aa: ASSQNRGVAETQY

d_gene: NA
v_gene: TRBV14
j_gene: TRBJ2-1
CDR3aa: ASSQALRVEQF